A single T cell receptor beta chain is shown here with its context. This entry belongs to a study of blood T cell repertoires in COVID-19. Sequenced by immunoSEQ multiplex PCR; TCRdb stores in-frame clones only, minus some. The sample contains 84,000 or so clones, 77% of which appear only once. The V gene end was trimmed by 5 bases and the J gene end by 2 bases; junction bases not matched to a gene: 9. The CDR3 runs 17 residues. Germline V gives CDR1 LNHDA, CDR2 SQIVND (reference sequence). Input material: peripheral blood. This sequence joins TRBV19 and TRBJ1-5; 10 positions match TRBD1. This clonotype was sampled from a human donor in a cohort sampled during active COVID-19. CDR3 nucleotides: TGTGCCAGTAGTGGGGACAGGGGCCCCTTACGCAATCAGCCCCAGCATTTT. As protein: CASSGDRGPLRNQPQHF.